The 24 T cell receptor beta chains given below trace back to one sample, sequenced in a study of blood T cell repertoires in COVID-19. Sequenced by immunoSEQ multiplex PCR; TCRdb stores in-frame clones only, minus some. Of roughly 160,000 clones listed, approximately 90% are singletons. Material: peripheral blood. The receptors derive from a man aged 18 to 30 with acute or convalescent COVID-19.

This chain joins TRBV13 and TRBJ1-2; the D gene is possibly TRBD1 (6 bases). The germline V gene has CDR1 PRHDT and CDR2 FYEKMQ (reference sequence). V lost 1 base and J 4 bases, leaving 10 bases between the germline ends. The CDR3 is 14 residues long. CDR3 loop: CASSLEVGAYGYTF. CDR3 bases: TGTGCCAGCAGCTTAGAGGTGGGGGCCTATGGCTACACCTTC.

This clone was detected once. The chain uses TRBV12-3 or TRBV12-4 and TRBJ1-2; D not certain. The CDR3 contains 13 residues. Trimming stripped 3 bases from V and 8 bases from J, with 13 bases between. In DNA form, the CDR3 reads TGTGCCAGCAGTTTTAACTTAGGAGGAGGCTACACCTTC. It translates to CASSFNLGGGYTF.

This chain links TRBV7-9 with TRBJ2-3; D may be TRBD1 (6 bases). Germline loops: CDR1 SEHNR, CDR2 FQNEAQ (reference sequence). CDR3 size: 14 residues. The V end lost 5 bases, the J end lost 6 bases, and 15 bases lay between the germline ends. The CDR3 here is CASSVLTGLDTQYF. In nucleotides, the CDR3 is TGTGCCAGCAGCGTACTAACAGGGCTGGATACGCAGTATTTT.

The rearrangement links TRBV29-1 to TRBJ1-2; 7 bases agree with TRBD1. V lost 6 bases to trimming and J lost 2 bases; unmatched junction nucleotides: 15. CDR1 SQVTM and CDR2 ANQGSEA come from the germline V gene. The CDR3 is 16 residues long. CDR3 nucleotide sequence: TGCAGCGTCGAAACCCGACCGGGACAGCGAAACTATGGCTACACCTTC. Its protein is CSVETRPGQRNYGYTF.

V and J are TRBV4-1 and TRBJ1-6, with a tentative D call TRBD1 (6 bases). Germline loops: CDR1 MGHRA, CDR2 YSYEKL. V was trimmed by 2 bases and J by 6 bases, leaving 11 bases between them. CDR3 length equals 15 residues. The CDR3 DNA is TGCGCCAGCAGCCAACAGGACAGTGCTAATTCACCCCTCCACTTT. Its protein is CASSQQDSANSPLHF.

The chain carries TRBV18 and TRBJ1-1, with a tentative D call TRBD1 (5 bases). The CDR3 length is 17 residues. CDR1 is KGHSH, CDR2 LQKENI, per germline. Trimming removed 2 bases from V and 5 bases from J, with 21 bases in between. The CDR3 reads CASSPRGSGTSQTEAFF. Here the CDR3 DNA reads TGTGCCAGCTCACCAAGAGGTTCGGGGACTTCCCAGACTGAAGCTTTCTTT.

The DNA for the CDR3 is TGTGCCAGCAGGGGGACAGATATGAACACTGAAGCTTTCTTT. Protein: CASRGTDMNTEAFF. The V gene is TRBV6-4, the J gene TRBJ1-1; 7 nucleotides match TRBD1. The CDR3 is made up of 14 amino acids. The germline gives CDR1 MRHNA, CDR2 SNTAGT. V gave up 6 bases and J gave up 0 bases; unmatched junction bases: 4.

The chain recombines TRBV18 with TRBJ2-7; TRBD1 might be the D (7 bases). The V end lost 4 bases, the J end lost 0 bases, and 16 bases lay between the germline ends. This CDR3 comprises 16 residues. CDR1 is KGHSH, CDR2 LQKENI, per germline. CDR3 protein: CASSRGATGFSYEQYF. CDR3 coding DNA: TGTGCCAGCTCACGGGGGGCGACAGGGTTCTCCTACGAGCAGTACTTC.

The chain carries TRBV5-1 and TRBJ2-3, with 14 bases identical to TRBD2. After removal of 3 bases from V and 3 bases from J, the junction contained 9 bases not matched to a gene. Germline CDR1 reads SGHRS; CDR2 reads YFSETQ. The CDR3 runs to 18 residues. CDR3: CASSSRLAGGGITDTQYF. The CDR3 nucleotides read TGCGCCAGCAGCTCGAGACTAGCGGGAGGGGGGATAACAGATACGCAGTATTTT.

The V call is TRBV5-1, the J call TRBJ2-5; TRBD2 matches 9 bases. The CDR3 runs 17 residues. The V gene's germline CDR1 is SGHRS and CDR2 YFSETQ. J lost 0 bases, V lost 2 bases, and 8 bases had no gene match. The CDR3 nucleotides are TGCGCCAGCAGCTTTGGCGGGAGGGCTTCGTACCAAGAGACCCAGTACTTC. This translates into CASSFGGRASYQETQYF.

CDR3 bases: TGTGCCAGCAGCGCGACAGGGTTCGGAGATACGCAGTATTTT. Translation gives CASSATGFGDTQYF. The chain has TRBV9 and TRBJ2-3; 7 bases map to TRBD1. CDR1 and CDR2 (germline): SGDLS, YYNGEE. The junction had 6 bases not matched to a gene; V was cut back by 3 bases and J by 5 bases. The CDR3 covers 14 residues.

The J gene is TRBJ2-5, the V gene TRBV18; D uncertain. The CDR3 has 14 residues. In germline, CDR1 is KGHSH, CDR2 LQKENI. V lost 0 bases and J 1 base, leaving 6 bases between the germline ends. CDR3 nucleotide sequence: TGTGCCAGCTCACCACCGGCCACCCAAGAGACCCAGTACTTC. Its translation is CASSPPATQETQYF.

The rearrangement joins TRBV5-3 to TRBJ2-7; no clear D. TRBV5-3 qualifies as an ORF whose function is uncertain. V was cut by 0 bases and J by 1 base, with 11 bases left in between. This CDR3 has 15 amino acids. The chain's CDR3 is CARSLGQHLSYEQYF. As DNA, the CDR3 is TGTGCCAGAAGCTTGGGACAACATCTATCCTACGAGCAGTACTTC.

This clone was observed once. The chain joins TRBV25-1 to TRBJ2-1; 10 bases agree with TRBD1. The CDR3 runs 18 residues. The J segment lost 0 bases and the V segment lost 2 bases, leaving 7 bases of the junction unmatched. From germline, CDR1 is MGHDK and CDR2 SYGVNS. The CDR3 protein is CASSENTGTGASYNEQFF. The CDR3, as DNA: TGTGCCAGCAGTGAAAACACGGGGACAGGGGCCTCCTACAATGAGCAGTTCTTC.

This rearrangement joins TRBV24-1 to TRBJ1-2; D call uncertain. The CDR3 is 13 amino acids. Deletions cut 3 bases from V and 4 bases from J, with 8 bases between. Germline CDR1 and CDR2: KGHDR and SFDVKD. CDR3 region: CATSDATGYGYTF. In DNA form, the CDR3 reads TGTGCCACCAGTGATGCTACTGGCTATGGCTACACCTTC.

This clone was seen more than once but under ten times. This rearrangement joins TRBV6-5 to TRBJ1-1; D uncertain. The V end was cut by 6 bases, the J end by 1 base, with 12 bases between. The CDR3 has 14 amino acids. Germline assignment: CDR1 MNHEY and CDR2 SVGAGI. CDR3 protein: CASSRRDSNTEAFF. The CDR3 DNA reads as TGTGCCAGCAGCCGTCGAGACTCGAACACTGAAGCTTTCTTT.

In its sample, this clone was seen once. The chain has TRBV27 and TRBJ1-1, with a tentative D call TRBD1 (5 bases). CDR1 and CDR2 from the germline V gene are MNHEY and SMNVEV (reference sequence). The CDR3 extends over 15 amino acids. V lost 1 base, J lost 1 base, and 10 bases lay in between. The CDR3 loop is CASSLWGSPNTEAFF. CDR3 in DNA: TGTGCCAGCAGTTTATGGGGCAGCCCGAACACTGAAGCTTTCTTT.

This chain links TRBV28 with TRBJ2-5; 10 bases match TRBD1. V lost 6 bases to trimming and J lost 1 base; unmatched junction nucleotides: 5. CDR3 length: 15 amino acids. Per germline, CDR1 MDHEN and CDR2 SYDVKM. DNA of the CDR3: TGTGCCAGCAGGGTCGGGACAGGGGCCCAAGAGACCCAGTACTTC. Translating it yields CASRVGTGAQETQYF.

The CDR3: CASSEEGQGPSPDTQYF. The CDR3 DNA sequence: TGTGCCAGCAGTGAGGAGGGACAGGGGCCCTCCCCAGATACGCAGTATTTT. The V gene is TRBV25-1, the J gene TRBJ2-3; TRBD1 aligns across 10 bases. The CDR3 is made up of 17 amino acids. Germline V gene sequence: CDR1 MGHDK, CDR2 SYGVNS. The ends lost 3 bases at V and 4 bases at J; junction bases unmatched: 10.

This clone came up once. The J gene is TRBJ1-2, the V gene TRBV13; D not resolved. The CDR3 spans 15 residues. Trimming cost V 4 bases and J 3 bases, with 15 bases left between them. Germline CDR1 and CDR2: PRHDT and FYEKMQ (reference sequence). The CDR3 nucleotides are TGTGCCAGCAGCTCCCGAGAGGGTGGTCACTATGGCTACACCTTC. Translation gives CASSSREGGHYGYTF. The whole variable domain, filled in from reference TRBV13 and TRBJ1-2, reads AAGVIQSPRHLIKEKRETATLKCYPIPRHDTVYWYQQGPGQDPQFLISFYEKMQSDKGSIPDRFSAQQFSDYHSELNMSSLELGDSALYFCASSSREGGHYGYTFGSGTRLTVV.

V gene TRBV3-1 (or the pseudogene TRBV3-2) combines with J gene TRBJ2-7; D is possibly TRBD2 (6 bases). V lost 4 bases, J lost 6 bases, and 19 bases lay in between. The CDR3 contains 15 residues. Germline V gives CDR1 LGHDT, CDR2 YNNKEL (reference sequence). Here the CDR3 reads CASSRLSHLGGEQYF. In DNA, the CDR3 is TGTGCCAGCAGCCGTCTAAGCCACCTCGGGGGCGAGCAGTACTTC.

The chain uses TRBV9 and TRBJ2-7; the match to TRBD2 covers 8 bases. The J segment lost 2 bases and the V segment lost 0 bases, leaving 4 bases of the junction unmatched. Germline V gives CDR1 SGDLS, CDR2 YYNGEE. The CDR3 is made up of 15 amino acids. CDR3 nucleotides: TGTGCCAGCAGCGTAGGAGATAGCGGGGCCTACGAGCAGTACTTC. Encoded protein: CASSVGDSGAYEQYF.

This clone is a singleton in its sample. The chain joins TRBV5-5 to TRBJ2-7; 10 bases map to TRBD2. The V and J ends lost 7 bases and 2 bases, in that order; junction bases with no gene match: 24. The CDR3 is 20 amino acids. Germline CDR1 SGHKS, CDR2 YYEKEE (reference sequence). The CDR3 protein is CASRGSGASGRPHPPYEQYF. The CDR3 DNA sequence: TGTGCCAGCCGCGGATCCGGCGCTAGCGGGAGACCCCACCCCCCCTACGAGCAGTACTTC.

V and J are TRBV30 and TRBJ1-2; D is possibly TRBD1 (6 bases). Germline V lookup: CDR1 GTSNPN, CDR2 SVGIG (reference sequence). The length of the CDR3 is 19 residues. Trimming shortened V by 3 bases and J by 4 bases, and 30 bases separated the two germline ends. As DNA, the CDR3 is TGTGCCTGGAGCGTTATTGGGACTTTCGGGGAGGGGGGCTCCTATGGCTACACCTTC. Amino acids: CAWSVIGTFGEGGSYGYTF.